These 15 T cell receptor beta chains were all obtained from the same sample, sequenced in a study of cytomegalovirus exposure and HLA in healthy donors. Primers included in the PCR were 60 Vbeta and 13 Jbeta primers. Some clones are missing from TCRdb's copy, which holds only in-frame ones; the method was immunoSEQ multiplex PCR. The data show 90,000 or so clones, with over 55% seen just once and approximately 16% held by the top ten. Sequenced sample: PBMCs. These receptors came from a woman aged 18 to 35 in good health and CMV-seropositive.

The chain carries TRBV7-9 and TRBJ1-1; tentatively, D is TRBD1 (6 bases). Germline V CDR1 and CDR2: SEHNR, FQNEAQ (reference sequence). The V end was cut by 6 bases, the J end by 3 bases, with 11 bases between. The CDR3 contains 13 residues. The CDR3 loop reads CASSQDSYTEAFF. The CDR3 nucleotides read TGTGCCAGCAGTCAGGACAGCTACACTGAAGCTTTCTTT.

This clone has a single count. The chain joins TRBV27 to TRBJ2-7; the D gene is possibly TRBD1 (5 bases). Germline values: CDR1 MNHEY, CDR2 SMNVEV (reference sequence). CDR3 length: 13 amino acids. Trimming took off 5 bases at V and 2 bases at J, with 10 bases between the two ends. CDR3 sequence: CASSITGPYEQYF. For the CDR3, the DNA is TGTGCCAGCAGTATCACAGGCCCCTACGAGCAGTACTTC.

The genes are TRBV15 and TRBJ1-1, with D unresolved. There are 12 residues in the CDR3. The germline V gene has CDR1 LNHNV and CDR2 YYDKDF (reference sequence). V was clipped by 5 bases and J by 1 base, with 5 bases between them. The CDR3, as DNA: TGTGCCACCAGCTGGCAGAACACTGAAGCTTTCTTT. Its protein product is CATSWQNTEAFF. Looking up the rest from reference TRBV15 and TRBJ1-1 gives the full variable domain: DAMVIQNPRYQVTQFGKPVTLSCSQTLNHNVMYWYQQKSSQAPKLLFHYYDKDFNNEADTPDNFQSRRPNTSFCFLDIRSPGLGDTAMYLCATSWQNTEAFFGQGTRLTVV.

This chain links TRBV9 with TRBJ1-1; D is undetermined. Trimming removed 0 bases at V and 3 bases at J, with 12 bases between. In germline, CDR1 is SGDLS, CDR2 YYNGEE. The CDR3 sequence is 15 residues long. CDR3 nucleotide sequence: TGTGCCAGCAGCGTAGTAGAGGGCTCAGACACTGAAGCTTTCTTT. This codes for CASSVVEGSDTEAFF. Complete variable domain (other parts from reference TRBV9 and TRBJ1-1): DSGVTQTPKHLITATGQRVTLRCSPRSGDLSVYWYQQSLDQGLQFLIQYYNGEERAKGNILERFSAQQFPDLHSELNLSSLELGDSALYFCASSVVEGSDTEAFFGQGTRLTVV.

The chain recombines TRBV6-1 with TRBJ2-5; 10 nucleotides agree with TRBD2. The DNA end is a closer match to TRBJ2-7, so the J assignment may be wrong. Germline CDR1 is MNHNS and CDR2 is SASEGT. The CDR3 runs to 17 residues. CDR3 sequence reads: CASSERISGGLGHEQYF. CDR3 sequence (DNA): TGTGCCAGCAGTGAGCGGATTAGCGGGGGGCTGGGCCACGAGCAGTACTTC.

A remark on this clone: The junction does not match germline at one end; this may be a read error. The gene calls are TRBV11-1 and TRBJ1-1, with 8 bases identical to TRBD1. The CDR3 has 12 residues. Germline V gene lookup returns CDR1 SGHAT and CDR2 FQDESV (reference sequence). The chain's CDR3 is CASSLRTGKMIF. The CDR3 bases are TGTGCCAGCAGCTTACGGACAGGGAAGATGATCTTT. The whole variable domain, filled in from reference TRBV11-1 and TRBJ1-1, reads EAEVAQSPRYKITEKSQAVAFWCDPISGHATLYWYRQILGQGPELLVQFQDESVVDDSQLPKDRFSAERLKGVDSTLKIQPAELGDSAMYLCASSLRTGKMIFGQGTRLTVV.

V usage is TRBV14 and J usage is TRBJ2-3; TRBD2 agrees at 10 bases. The V gene's germline CDR1 is SGHDN and CDR2 FVKESK. V was pared by 0 bases and J by 1 base, with 7 bases of the junction left unmatched. The CDR3 consists of 18 residues. The CDR3 nucleotides are TGTGCCAGCAGCCAAGATTCTCGGCTAGCGGGGGGCACAGATACGCAGTATTTT. Translation gives CASSQDSRLAGGTDTQYF.

The rearrangement joins TRBV6-5 to TRBJ2-7; D gene unclear. CDR3 length: 13 amino acids. The V end was cut by 5 bases, the J end by 3 bases, with 11 bases between. Germline V gene lookup returns CDR1 MNHEY and CDR2 SVGAGI. The CDR3 is CASSPQKNYEQYF. The CDR3 nucleotides are TGTGCCAGCAGTCCTCAGAAGAACTACGAGCAGTACTTC.

This clone appeared a few times. The V gene is TRBV19, the J gene TRBJ1-2; D is perhaps TRBD1 (5 bases). Trimming cost V 1 base and J 1 base, with 13 bases left between them. The germline gives CDR1 LNHDA, CDR2 SQIVND (reference sequence). This CDR3 comprises 16 residues. The CDR3 bases are TGTGCCAGTAGTATAGTCGGGGGTGCGGGTAACTATGGCTACACCTTC. As protein: CASSIVGGAGNYGYTF.

In regard to this clone: The germline gene is not matched at one end of the junction; a read error may be the cause. This chain joins TRBV29-1 and TRBJ1-1; weak D call: TRBD1 (6 bases). CDR1 SQVTM and CDR2 ANQGSEA come from the germline V gene. The CDR3 spans 11 residues. The CDR3 reads CSATGSPEAFF. In nucleotides, the CDR3 is TGCAGCGCCACAGGGTCTCCTGAGGCTTTCTTT.

This clone was seen only a few times. The V and J genes are TRBV7-5 and TRBJ2-7; the table's TRBD1 call for D was not verified on the DNA. TRBV7-5 is assigned pseudogene status. The CDR3 consists of 18 residues. CDR3 sequence reads: CARSPPQAATGLSYEQYF. The CDR3, as DNA: TGTGCCAGAAGCCCTCCCCAGGCAGCGACAGGTCTCTCCTACGAGCAGTACTTC.

V is TRBV6-5 and J is TRBJ2-7, with a tentative D call TRBD2 (5 bases). V gave up 6 bases and J gave up 0 bases, with 12 bases separating them. Germline loops: CDR1 MNHEY, CDR2 SVGAGI. CDR3 length: 14 residues. CDR3 sequence: CASREAPFSYEQYF. Written as DNA, the CDR3 is TGTGCCAGCAGGGAGGCGCCCTTCTCCTACGAGCAGTACTTC.

This clone appeared many times. The chain employs TRBV19 and TRBJ1-5; 10 bases are a match to TRBD1. With 3 bases clipped from V and 6 bases from J, the junction kept 5 bases outside the gene matches. Germline CDR1 reads LNHDA; CDR2 reads SQIVND (reference sequence). This CDR3 comprises 15 residues. In nucleotides, the CDR3 is TGTGCCAGTAGTATTAGCGGGACAGGGGTTCAGCCCCAGCATTTT. This encodes CASSISGTGVQPQHF.

V is TRBV2 and J is TRBJ2-2; 13 positions agree with TRBD2. The CDR3 is 17 amino acids. Germline values: CDR1 SNHLY, CDR2 FYNNEI. V was clipped by 6 bases and J by 5 bases; unmatched bases: 9. The CDR3: CASSRRLAGGPTGELFF. In DNA form, the CDR3 reads TGTGCCAGCAGCCGGCGACTAGCGGGAGGTCCAACCGGGGAGCTGTTTTTT.

This chain joins TRBV14 and TRBJ1-1; TRBD1 is a possible D gene (5 bases). V was shortened by 4 bases and J by 0 bases, with 6 bases between the two germline ends. CDR1 and CDR2 (germline): SGHDN, FVKESK. There are 13 residues in the CDR3. CDR3 coding DNA: TGTGCCAGCAGCCGACAGATGAACACTGAAGCTTTCTTT. It encodes CASSRQMNTEAFF.